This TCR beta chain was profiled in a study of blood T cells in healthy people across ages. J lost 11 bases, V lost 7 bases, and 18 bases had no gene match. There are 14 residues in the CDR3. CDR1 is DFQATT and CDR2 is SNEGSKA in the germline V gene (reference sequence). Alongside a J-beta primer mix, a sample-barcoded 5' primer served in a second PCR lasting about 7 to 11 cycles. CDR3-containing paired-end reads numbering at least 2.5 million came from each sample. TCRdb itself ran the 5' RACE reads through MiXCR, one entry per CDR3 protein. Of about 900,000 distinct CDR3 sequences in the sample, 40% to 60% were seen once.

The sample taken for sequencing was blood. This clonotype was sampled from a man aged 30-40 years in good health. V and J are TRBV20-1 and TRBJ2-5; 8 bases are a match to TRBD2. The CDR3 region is CSGAGLGGPYEQYF. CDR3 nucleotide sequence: TGCAGTGGGGCGGGACTAGGGGGGCCATATGAGCAGTACTTC.